This T cell receptor (beta chain) was recorded in a study of cytomegalovirus exposure and HLA in healthy donors. Across the whole study: Unique TCRs numbering some 93 million, obtained from HLA-typed donors, made up an early data release.

Germline V lookup: CDR1 SGHRS, CDR2 YFSETQ. V shed 6 bases and J shed 6 bases, with 15 bases lying between them. This CDR3 spans 13 amino acids. The donors (healthy individuals) were bone marrow donors. This PCR relied on a set of 60 Vbeta primers and 13 Jbeta primers. This table comes from immunoSEQ multiplex PCR, and its TCRdb copy is limited to in-frame clones, with some not included. Here the sample spans fewer than 95,000 clones, over 60% being singletons. Sequenced: PBMCs. The receptor was derived from a woman between 40 and 50 years old in good health and CMV-seropositive. The chain has TRBV5-1 and TRBJ1-2; maybe TRBD1 (5 bases). CDR3 nucleotide sequence: TGCGCCAGCACCTCGGCGGGGGTTCATGGCTACACCTTC. As protein: CASTSAGVHGYTF. The full variable domain, in which reference TRBV5-1 and TRBJ1-2 provide the parts outside the CDR3, is KAGVTQTPRYLIKTRGQQVTLSCSPISGHRSVSWYQQTPGQGLQFLFEYFSETQRNKGNFPGRFSGRQFSNSRSEMNVSTLELGDSALYLCASTSAGVHGYTFGSGTRLTVV.